Listed here is a single T cell receptor beta chain. Its target is not known. The V gene's germline CDR1 is KGHSH and CDR2 LQKENI. There are 15 residues in the CDR3. Trimming took 6 bases from V and 4 from J, leaving 15 bases between them. The time point: patch test 3, about 24 weeks after DPC sensitization. Noted treatment: therapeutic diphenylcyclopropenone sensitization with weekly scalp DPC. It was from unfractionated whole blood that total RNA was extracted. These data originate in a study of human T cells and chemical hapten exposure. Overall study results and limits: All donors were alopecia patients, so their immunity may differ from that of healthy people.

Library preparation tagged each individual cDNA molecule with a unique molecular identifier. TCRdb independently ran MiXCR on the RACE reads; one entry per CDR3 protein. The table shows about 160,000 distinct CDR3 sequences, with around a quarter occurring only once. This material consisted of whole blood, taken in connection with sensitization to the hapten diphenylcyclopropenone (DPC). This sequence originates from a woman younger than 35 with alopecia areata. Some clones in this sample may be carry-over from other donors' samples. The rearrangement uses TRBV18 and TRBJ1-4; weak D call: TRBD1 (5 bases). In DNA form, the CDR3 reads TGTGCCAGCTCCGCGACCGGGGCCTATAATGAAAAACTGTTTTTT. The encoded protein is CASSATGAYNEKLFF.